The entry below describes one T cell receptor (beta chain). These data come from a study of cytomegalovirus exposure and HLA in healthy donors. CDR3 length: 17 residues. V was pared by 6 bases and J by 1 base, with 12 bases of the junction left unmatched. Germline CDR1 SNHLY, CDR2 FYNNEI. Primers for the PCR totalled 60 Vbeta and 13 Jbeta. Sequenced by immunoSEQ multiplex PCR; TCRdb stores in-frame clones only, minus some. The sample lists 170,000 or so clones; around 80% were seen once. The V call is TRBV2, the J call TRBJ2-5; TRBD2 matches at 9 bases. Sequencing was done on a sample of PBMCs. The sequence was obtained from a woman aged 45-65 years in good health and CMV-seropositive. The CDR3 DNA is TGTGCCAGCAGCCGACAATTCTTGACTAGCGGCCAAGAGACCCAGTACTTC. Protein product: CASSRQFLTSGQETQYF.